The entry that follows covers one TCR beta chain sequence. Profiling relied on immunoSEQ multiplex PCR, and the TCRdb table lists in-frame clones only, not all of them. In the table there are roughly 200,000 clones, approximately 85% of which are singletons. The V gene lost 3 bases and the J gene lost 9 bases, with 21 bases spanning the gap. The length of the CDR3 is 16 residues. Germline V CDR1 and CDR2: MNHEY, SMNVEV (reference sequence). The sample belongs to a study of blood T cell repertoires in COVID-19. This TCR derives from a woman aged 55-70 years with acute or convalescent COVID-19. Sample: peripheral blood. The chain links TRBV27 to TRBJ1-5, with a possible D match to TRBD1 (6 bases). The DNA for the CDR3 is TGTGCCAGCAGTTTTGACCAGGGACACGTACAATGGCCCCAGCATTTT. Its protein product is CASSFDQGHVQWPQHF.